This T cell receptor beta chain was identified in a study of patients and donors after allogeneic stem cell transplantation. TCRdb reanalysed the RT-PCR reads using MiXCR and keeps one entry per CDR3 protein. The sample lists about a million distinct CDR3 sequences, over 15% occurring once. Per germline, CDR1 SGHAT and CDR2 FQDESV (reference sequence). CDR3 length equals 20 residues. After removal of 0 bases from V and 5 bases from J, the junction contained 16 bases not matched to a gene. This clonotype was seen more than once but under ten times. Sequenced input: blood, either unsorted or a sorted T cell fraction (not recorded which). The source of this sequence is a human donor who was either an allogeneic HSCT recipient or a stem cell or donor lymphocyte infusion donor (not recorded which). It is not recorded whose cells these are; they may come from a transplant donor. The gene calls are TRBV11-1 and TRBJ2-3, with TRBD2 identical over 11 bases. This CDR3 is CASSLALTSGSIRRQDTQYF. CDR3 DNA: TGTGCCAGCAGCTTAGCATTAACTAGCGGGAGCATTCGGCGCCAAGATACGCAGTATTTT.